There are a few counts of the clone carrying this TCR beta chain. Its antigen is undetermined. This entry comes from a study of vaccination and CD4 T cells after COVID-19. Study-level background: Convalescent patients gave post-COVID blood a median approximately 100 days post-diagnosis, range 35 to 161. Control cultures used a CEFX viral epitope pool, an HIV-1 Nef peptide pool, or no peptide.

CDR3 length: 13 residues. Trimming cost V 6 bases and J 4 bases, with 15 bases left between them. Germline loops: CDR1 DFQATT, CDR2 SNEGSKA (reference sequence). Stated treatment: roughly 11-day PBMC culture with coronavirus spike peptide pools or control peptides (ViraFEST assay). Study results and limitations: Median roughly 86% of reactive clones detected in convalescent patients emerged only post-vaccination.

Oncomine TCR Beta short-read sequencing was applied to DNA from cultured CD4+ T cells. In TCRdb, the PCR reads were re-called with MiXCR into one record per CDR3 protein. The sample lists about 15,000 distinct CDR3 sequences, around 31% occurring once. This receptor was taken from a human donor with COVID-19. Sequencing was carried out using cultured CD4+ T cells from blood. The gene calls are TRBV20-1 and TRBJ1-1, with a possible D match to TRBD1 (5 bases). The CDR3 DNA follows: TGCAGTGCCCAGACAGCTCTGGGCACTGAAGCTTTCTTT. Its protein is CSAQTALGTEAFF.